This T cell receptor beta chain was recovered during a study of CD8 T cells in Susac syndrome. The RNA input was about 0.5 to 1 ug, and it was reverse transcribed with random hexamers. Across 54 Vbeta and 13 Jbeta, immunoSEQ multiplex PCR amplified TCR beta CDR3. TCRdb passed the immunoSEQ multiplex PCR reads through MiXCR, listing each CDR3 protein once. The sample lists roughly 120,000 distinct CDR3 sequences, about 95% occurring once. General study findings and limits: The study's TCR sequencing and HLA analysis covered a relatively small number of individuals, and the study acknowledged this.

Trimming stripped 0 bases from V and 10 bases from J, with 19 bases between. This CDR3 is 16 amino acids long. CDR1 SGHDN and CDR2 FVKESK come from the germline V gene. As to this clonotype: Antigen unknown.

From blood CD8+ and CD4+ T cells, the TCR beta chain was sequenced. The authors negatively isolated CD8+ and CD4+ T cells and FACS-enriched TEMRA cells. The source is a human donor in good health. Sequenced material: CD4+ T cells from PBMCs. The chain is built from TRBV14 and TRBJ2-1; D assignment may be TRBD1 or TRBD2 (6 bases each). DNA for the CDR3: TGTGCCAGCAGCCAAGATTCCCGGGGGCCCTACGGCGAGCAGTTCTTC. Protein product: CASSQDSRGPYGEQFF.